Listed here are 2 T cell receptor beta chains from one sample, sequenced in a study of shared clonotypes between healthy human individuals. Libraries were prepared by immunoSEQ multiplex PCR; TCRdb keeps only in-frame clonotypes and omits some of them. The sample includes 2 million to 2.5 million clones, less than 95% seen only once; the top ten take roughly 0.34%. Input material: naive CD4+ T cells from PBMCs. Subset specified: CD45RA+ positively selected. The receptors shown here come from a man between 18 and 29 years old in good health. Some clones in this sample may be carry-over from other donors' samples.

This sequence joins TRBV13 and TRBJ1-4, with TRBD1 as a possible D gene (5 bases). The CDR3 sequence is 14 residues long. Germline V gene data show CDR1 as PRHDT and CDR2 as FYEKMQ (reference sequence). V was trimmed by 5 bases and J by 7 bases, leaving 14 bases between them. CDR3 protein: CASSRGARSEKLFF. CDR3 sequence (DNA): TGTGCCAGCAGCCGAGGGGCGCGGAGTGAAAAACTGTTTTTT.

CDR3 DNA sequence: TGCAGCGTTGAAGCCGGGACTAACTATGGCTACACCTTC. It translates to CSVEAGTNYGYTF. The V and J genes are TRBV29-1 and TRBJ1-2; D gene unclear. The CDR3 covers 13 residues. The V gene lost 1 base and the J gene lost 0 bases, with 6 bases spanning the gap. CDR1 is SQVTM, CDR2 ANQGSEA, per germline. Full variable domain (remainder filled in from reference TRBV29-1 and TRBJ1-2): SAVISQKPSRDICQRGTSLTIQCQVDSQVTMMFWYRQQPGQSLTLIATANQGSEATYESGFVIDKFPISRPNLTFSTLTVSNMSPEDSSIYLCSVEAGTNYGYTFGSGTRLTVV.